This T cell receptor beta chain is from a study of cytomegalovirus exposure and HLA in healthy donors. Points from the study as a whole: In a later analysis, more than 15,000 TCR beta sequences were associated with HLA alleles at 0.05 false discovery rate. Solely CMV serostatus was available to characterize immune exposure. A missense DCLRE1C variant was associated with V- and J-gene trimming of TCR beta chains in a later analysis, and an independent cohort replicated the association.

CDR1 and CDR2 (germline): SGDLS, YYNGEE. The CDR3 consists of 14 residues. Turning to this clone: The antigen remains unidentified.

The PCR was carried out with 60 Vbeta primers and 13 Jbeta primers. The assay was immunoSEQ multiplex PCR, and TCRdb's table has in-frame clones only and misses some. The data show 130,000 or so clones, around two thirds seen once. The rearrangement links TRBV9 to TRBJ2-5; D not certain. The J call may be wrong; the DNA end is better matched by TRBJ2-7. The source is a woman between 40 and 55 years old in good health and CMV-seropositive. The sample consisted of PBMCs. The CDR3 loop is CASSPHWDSYEQYF. CDR3 bases: TGTGCCAGCAGCCCCCATTGGGACTCCTACGAGCAGTACTTC.